The present TCR beta chain was sequenced within a study of blood T cell repertoires in COVID-19. Study at large: From T cells, B-cell-depleted T cells, or PBMCs came the material, which was cDNA or gDNA.

The junction had 2 bases not matched to a gene; V was cut back by 7 bases and J by 5 bases. The CDR3 consists of 13 residues. Germline V gene lookup returns CDR1 SGDLS and CDR2 YYNGEE. In the authors' workflow: The assay estimated nucleated cells by amplifying reference gene primers. This table comes from immunoSEQ multiplex PCR, and its TCRdb copy is limited to in-frame clones, with some not included. D and trimming were read from the DNA, whereas the V and J calls and clone size are those reported in that table. The table shows under 250,000 clones, with about four fifths occurring only once. The chain joins TRBV9 to TRBJ2-1; 11 bases match TRBD2. This clonotype was obtained from a man in his forties or fifties with active or convalescent COVID-19. Material: peripheral blood. The CDR3 protein is CASGGLADNEQFF. As DNA, the CDR3 is TGTGCCAGCGGGGGACTAGCGGACAATGAGCAGTTCTTC.